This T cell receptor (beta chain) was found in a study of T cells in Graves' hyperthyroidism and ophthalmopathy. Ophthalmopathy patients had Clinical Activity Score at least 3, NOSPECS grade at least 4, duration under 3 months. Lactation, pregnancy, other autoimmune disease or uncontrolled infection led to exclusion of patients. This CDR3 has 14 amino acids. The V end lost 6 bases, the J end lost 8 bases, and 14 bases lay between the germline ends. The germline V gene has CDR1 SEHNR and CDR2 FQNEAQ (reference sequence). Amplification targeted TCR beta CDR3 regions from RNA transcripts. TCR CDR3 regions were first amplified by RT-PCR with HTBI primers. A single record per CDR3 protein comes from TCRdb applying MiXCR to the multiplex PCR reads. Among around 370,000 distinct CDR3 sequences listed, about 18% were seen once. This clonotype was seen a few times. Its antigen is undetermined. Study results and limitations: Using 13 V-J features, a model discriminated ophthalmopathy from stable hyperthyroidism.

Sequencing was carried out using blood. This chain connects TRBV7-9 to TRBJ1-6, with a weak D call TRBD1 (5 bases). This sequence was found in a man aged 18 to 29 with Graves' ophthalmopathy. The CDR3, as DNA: TGTGCCAGCAGTACGGACGGAGGGGATTCACCCCTCCACTTT. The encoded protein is CASSTDGGDSPLHF.